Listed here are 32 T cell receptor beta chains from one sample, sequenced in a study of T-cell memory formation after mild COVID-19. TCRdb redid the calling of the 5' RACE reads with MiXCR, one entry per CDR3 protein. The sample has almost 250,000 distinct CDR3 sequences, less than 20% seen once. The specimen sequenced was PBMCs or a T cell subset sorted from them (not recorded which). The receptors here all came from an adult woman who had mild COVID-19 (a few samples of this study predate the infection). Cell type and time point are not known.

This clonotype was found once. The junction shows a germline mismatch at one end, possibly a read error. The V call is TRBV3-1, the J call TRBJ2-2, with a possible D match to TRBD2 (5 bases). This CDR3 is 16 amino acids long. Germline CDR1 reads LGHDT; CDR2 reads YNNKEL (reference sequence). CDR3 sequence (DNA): TGTGCCTGCAGCCCAACCGGGGTGGTGAACACCGGGGAGCTGTTTTTT. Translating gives CACSPTGVVNTGELFF.

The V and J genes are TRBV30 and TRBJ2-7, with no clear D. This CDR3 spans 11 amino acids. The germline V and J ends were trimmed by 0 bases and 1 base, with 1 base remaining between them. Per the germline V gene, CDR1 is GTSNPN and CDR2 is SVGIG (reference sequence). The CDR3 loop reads CAWSVSYEQYF. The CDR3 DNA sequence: TGTGCCTGGAGTGTATCCTACGAGCAGTACTTC.

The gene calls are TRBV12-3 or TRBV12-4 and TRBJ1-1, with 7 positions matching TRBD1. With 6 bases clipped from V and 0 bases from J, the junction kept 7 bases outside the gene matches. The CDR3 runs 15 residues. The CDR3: CASRPGQLLNTEAFF. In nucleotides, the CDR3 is TGTGCCAGCAGACCGGGACAGCTACTGAACACTGAAGCTTTCTTT.

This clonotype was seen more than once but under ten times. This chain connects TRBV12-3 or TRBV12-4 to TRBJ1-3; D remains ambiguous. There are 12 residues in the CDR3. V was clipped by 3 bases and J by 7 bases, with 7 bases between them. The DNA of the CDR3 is TGTGCCAGCAGTTTCGTAGAGAACACCATATATTTT. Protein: CASSFVENTIYF.

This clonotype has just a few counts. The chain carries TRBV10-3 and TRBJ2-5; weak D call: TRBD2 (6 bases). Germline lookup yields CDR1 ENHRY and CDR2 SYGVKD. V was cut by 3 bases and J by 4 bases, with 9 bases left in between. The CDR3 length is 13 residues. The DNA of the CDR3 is TGTGCCATCAGTGATGGAGGGCGAGAGACCCAGTACTTC. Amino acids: CAISDGGRETQYF.

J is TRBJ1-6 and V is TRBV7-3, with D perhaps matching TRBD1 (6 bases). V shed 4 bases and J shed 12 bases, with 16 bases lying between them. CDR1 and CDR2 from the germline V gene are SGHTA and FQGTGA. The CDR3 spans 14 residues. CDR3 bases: TGTGCCAGCAGCTCGGGACATAGGGGTGAACCCCTCCACTTT. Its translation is CASSSGHRGEPLHF.

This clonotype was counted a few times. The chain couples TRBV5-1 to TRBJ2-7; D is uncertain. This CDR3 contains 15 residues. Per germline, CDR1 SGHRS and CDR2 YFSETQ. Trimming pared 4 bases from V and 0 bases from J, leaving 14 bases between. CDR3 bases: TGCGCCAGCAGCCCGGAAGCGATAAGCTCCTACGAGCAGTACTTC. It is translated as CASSPEAISSYEQYF. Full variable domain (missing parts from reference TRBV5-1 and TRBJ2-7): KAGVTQTPRYLIKTRGQQVTLSCSPISGHRSVSWYQQTPGQGLQFLFEYFSETQRNKGNFPGRFSGRQFSNSRSEMNVSTLELGDSALYLCASSPEAISSYEQYFGPGTRLTVT.

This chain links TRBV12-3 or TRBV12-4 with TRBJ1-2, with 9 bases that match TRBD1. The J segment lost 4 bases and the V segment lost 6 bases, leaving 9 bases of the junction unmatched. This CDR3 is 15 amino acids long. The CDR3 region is CASREQGALSYGYTF. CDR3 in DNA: TGTGCCAGCAGAGAACAGGGGGCGCTTAGCTATGGCTACACCTTC.

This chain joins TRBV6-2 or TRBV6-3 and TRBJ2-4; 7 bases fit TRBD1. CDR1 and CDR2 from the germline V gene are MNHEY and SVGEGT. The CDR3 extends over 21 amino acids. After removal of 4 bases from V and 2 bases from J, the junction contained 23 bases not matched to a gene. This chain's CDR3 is CASSSSPQSGQPRAPKNIQYF. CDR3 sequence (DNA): TGTGCCAGCAGTTCCTCACCCCAATCGGGACAGCCGCGCGCACCCAAAAACATTCAGTACTTC.

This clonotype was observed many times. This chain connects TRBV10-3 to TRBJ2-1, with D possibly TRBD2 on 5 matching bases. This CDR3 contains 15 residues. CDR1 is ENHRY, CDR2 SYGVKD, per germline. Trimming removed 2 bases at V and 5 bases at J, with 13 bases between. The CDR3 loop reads CAISERLSGNNEQFF. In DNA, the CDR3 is TGTGCCATCAGTGAGAGGTTGAGCGGAAACAATGAGCAGTTCTTC.

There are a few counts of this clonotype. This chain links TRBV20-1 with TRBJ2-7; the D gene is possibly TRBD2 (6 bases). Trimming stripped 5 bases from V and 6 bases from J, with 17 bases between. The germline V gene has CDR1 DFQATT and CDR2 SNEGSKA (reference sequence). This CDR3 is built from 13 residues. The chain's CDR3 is CSAWRDSGSEQYF. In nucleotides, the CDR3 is TGCAGTGCTTGGCGGGACTCGGGGAGCGAGCAGTACTTC.

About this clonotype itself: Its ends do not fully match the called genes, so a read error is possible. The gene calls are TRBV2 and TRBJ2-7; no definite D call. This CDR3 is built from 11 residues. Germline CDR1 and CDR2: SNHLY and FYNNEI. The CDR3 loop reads CASSEAHEQYF. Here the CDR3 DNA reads TGTGCCAGCAGCGAAGCCCACGAGCAGTACTTC. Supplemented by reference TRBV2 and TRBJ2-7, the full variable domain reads EPEVTQTPSHQVTQMGQEVILRCVPISNHLYFYWYRQILGQKVEFLVSFYNNEISEKSEIFDDQFSVERPDGSNFTLKIRSTKLEDSAMYFCASSEAHEQYFGPGTRLTVT.

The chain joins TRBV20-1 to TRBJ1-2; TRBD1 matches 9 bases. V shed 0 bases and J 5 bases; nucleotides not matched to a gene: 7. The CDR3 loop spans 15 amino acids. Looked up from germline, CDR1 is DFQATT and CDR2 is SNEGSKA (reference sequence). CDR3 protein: CSARDGTGRGYGYTF. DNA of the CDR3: TGCAGTGCTAGAGATGGGACAGGGCGGGGGTATGGCTACACCTTC.

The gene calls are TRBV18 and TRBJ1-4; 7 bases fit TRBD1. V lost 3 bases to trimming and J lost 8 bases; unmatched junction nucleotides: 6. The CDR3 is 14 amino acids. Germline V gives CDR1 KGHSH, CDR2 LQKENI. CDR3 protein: CASSPGQNSEKLFF. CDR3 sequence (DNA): TGTGCCAGCTCACCGGGACAGAATAGCGAAAAACTGTTTTTT.

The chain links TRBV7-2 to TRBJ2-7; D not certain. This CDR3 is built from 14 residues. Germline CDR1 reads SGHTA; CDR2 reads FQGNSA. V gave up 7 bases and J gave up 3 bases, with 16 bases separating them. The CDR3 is CASMPRLSDYEQYF. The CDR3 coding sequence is TGTGCCAGCATGCCACGGCTCTCAGACTACGAGCAGTACTTC. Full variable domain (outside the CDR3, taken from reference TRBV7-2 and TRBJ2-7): GAGVSQSPSNKVTEKGKDVELRCDPISGHTALYWYRQSLGQGLEFLIYFQGNSAPDKSGLPSDRFSAERTGGSVSTLTIQRTQQEDSAVYLCASMPRLSDYEQYFGPGTRLTVT.

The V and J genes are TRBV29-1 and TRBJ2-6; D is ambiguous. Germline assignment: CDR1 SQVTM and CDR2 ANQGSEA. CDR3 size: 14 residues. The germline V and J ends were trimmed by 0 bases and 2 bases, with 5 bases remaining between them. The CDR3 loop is CSVEDITGANVLTF. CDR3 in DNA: TGCAGCGTTGAAGATATTACTGGGGCCAACGTCCTGACTTTC.

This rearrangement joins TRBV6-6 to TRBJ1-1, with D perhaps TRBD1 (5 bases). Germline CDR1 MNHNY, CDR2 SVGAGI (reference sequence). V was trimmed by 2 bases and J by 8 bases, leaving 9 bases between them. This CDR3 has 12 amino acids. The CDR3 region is CASSYVDREAFF. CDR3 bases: TGTGCCAGCAGTTACGTCGACAGAGAAGCTTTCTTT.

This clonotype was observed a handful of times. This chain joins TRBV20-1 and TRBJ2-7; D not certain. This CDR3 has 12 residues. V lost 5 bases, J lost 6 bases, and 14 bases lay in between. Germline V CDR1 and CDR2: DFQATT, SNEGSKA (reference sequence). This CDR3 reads CSARRTSSEQYF. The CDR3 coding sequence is TGCAGTGCTCGTAGGACGAGCTCCGAGCAGTACTTC.

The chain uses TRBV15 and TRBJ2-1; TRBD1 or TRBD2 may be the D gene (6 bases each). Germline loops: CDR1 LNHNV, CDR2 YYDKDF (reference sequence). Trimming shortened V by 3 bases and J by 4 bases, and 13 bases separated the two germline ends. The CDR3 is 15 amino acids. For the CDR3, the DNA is TGTGCCACCAGCAGGCTTCTAGGGGGGTACAATGAGCAGTTCTTC. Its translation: CATSRLLGGYNEQFF. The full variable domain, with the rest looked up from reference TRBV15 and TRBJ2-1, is DAMVIQNPRYQVTQFGKPVTLSCSQTLNHNVMYWYQQKSSQAPKLLFHYYDKDFNNEADTPDNFQSRRPNTSFCFLDIRSPGLGDTAMYLCATSRLLGGYNEQFFGPGTRLTVL.

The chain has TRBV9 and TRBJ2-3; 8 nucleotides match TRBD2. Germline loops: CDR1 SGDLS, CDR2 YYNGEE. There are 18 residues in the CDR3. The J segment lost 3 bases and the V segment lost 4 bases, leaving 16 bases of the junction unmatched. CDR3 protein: CASSLRPGTSTGTDTQYF. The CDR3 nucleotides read TGTGCCAGCAGCCTCCGCCCCGGGACTAGTACGGGTACAGATACGCAGTATTTT.

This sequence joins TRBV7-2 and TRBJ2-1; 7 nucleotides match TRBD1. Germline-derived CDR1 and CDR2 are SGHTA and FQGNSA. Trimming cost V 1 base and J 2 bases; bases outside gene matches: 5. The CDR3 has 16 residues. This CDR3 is CASSLVHRGTYNEQFF. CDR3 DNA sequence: TGTGCCAGCAGCTTAGTACACAGGGGAACCTACAATGAGCAGTTCTTC.

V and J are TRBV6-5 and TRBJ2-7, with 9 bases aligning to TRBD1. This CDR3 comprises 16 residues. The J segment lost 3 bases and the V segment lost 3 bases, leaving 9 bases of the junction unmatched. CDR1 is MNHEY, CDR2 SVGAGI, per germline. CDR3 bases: TGTGCCAGCAGTTATAGGGGGACAGGGAGTATCTACGAGCAGTACTTC. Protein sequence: CASSYRGTGSIYEQYF.

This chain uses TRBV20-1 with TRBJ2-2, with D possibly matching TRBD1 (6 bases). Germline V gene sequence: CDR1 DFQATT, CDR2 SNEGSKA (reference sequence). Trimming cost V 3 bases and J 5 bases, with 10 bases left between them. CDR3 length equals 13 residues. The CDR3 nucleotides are TGCAGTGCTAGCAGGGGTGGAACCGGGGAGCTGTTTTTT. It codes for CSASRGGTGELFF.

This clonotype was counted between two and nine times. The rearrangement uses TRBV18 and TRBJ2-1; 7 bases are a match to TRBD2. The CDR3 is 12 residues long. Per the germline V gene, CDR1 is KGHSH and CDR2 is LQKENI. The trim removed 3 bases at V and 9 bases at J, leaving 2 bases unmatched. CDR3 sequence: CASSPREGEQFF. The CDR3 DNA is TGTGCCAGCTCACCGAGGGAGGGTGAGCAGTTCTTC.

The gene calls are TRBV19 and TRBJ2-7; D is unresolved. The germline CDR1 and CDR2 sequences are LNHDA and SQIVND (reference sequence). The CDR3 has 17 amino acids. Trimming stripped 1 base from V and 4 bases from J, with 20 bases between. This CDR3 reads CASSIGSLGQVGYEQYF. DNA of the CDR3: TGTGCCAGTAGTATAGGAAGTCTAGGCCAGGTCGGGTACGAGCAGTACTTC.

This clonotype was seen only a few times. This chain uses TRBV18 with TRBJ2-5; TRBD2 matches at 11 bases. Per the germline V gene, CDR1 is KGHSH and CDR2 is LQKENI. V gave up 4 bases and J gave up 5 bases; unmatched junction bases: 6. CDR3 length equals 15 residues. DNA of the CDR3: TGTGCCAGCTCACACGGACTAGCGGGCGGGGAGACCCAGTACTTC. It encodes CASSHGLAGGETQYF. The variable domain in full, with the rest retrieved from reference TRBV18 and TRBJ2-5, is NAGVMQNPRHLVRRRGQEARLRCSPMKGHSHVYWYRQLPEEGLKFMVYLQKENIIDESGMPKERFSAEFPKEGPSILRIQQVVRGDSAAYFCASSHGLAGGETQYFGPGTRLLVL.

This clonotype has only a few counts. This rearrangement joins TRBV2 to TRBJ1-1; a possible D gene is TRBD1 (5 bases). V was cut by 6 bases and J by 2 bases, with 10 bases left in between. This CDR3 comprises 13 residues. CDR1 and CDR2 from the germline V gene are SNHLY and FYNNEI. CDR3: CASRADINTEAFF. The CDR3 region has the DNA TGTGCCAGCAGGGCGGACATCAACACTGAAGCTTTCTTT.

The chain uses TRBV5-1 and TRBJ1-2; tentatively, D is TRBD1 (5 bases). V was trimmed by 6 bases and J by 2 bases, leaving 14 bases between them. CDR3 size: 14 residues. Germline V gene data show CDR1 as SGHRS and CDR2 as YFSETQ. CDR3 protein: CASNQGTSNYGYTF. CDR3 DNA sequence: TGCGCCAGCAATCAGGGAACCTCCAACTATGGCTACACCTTC.

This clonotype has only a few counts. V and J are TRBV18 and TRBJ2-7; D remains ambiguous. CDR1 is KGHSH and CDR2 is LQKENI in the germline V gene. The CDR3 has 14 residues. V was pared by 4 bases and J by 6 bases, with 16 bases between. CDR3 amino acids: CASSHSPSVLEQYF. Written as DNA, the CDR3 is TGTGCCAGCTCACACTCGCCCTCAGTGCTCGAGCAGTACTTC.

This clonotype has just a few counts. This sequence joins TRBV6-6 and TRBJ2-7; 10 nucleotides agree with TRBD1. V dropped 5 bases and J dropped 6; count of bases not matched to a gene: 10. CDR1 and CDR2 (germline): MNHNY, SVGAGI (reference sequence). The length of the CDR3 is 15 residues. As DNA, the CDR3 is TGTGCCAGCAGTCGCCCTGGGACAGGGGTCTCCGAGCAGTACTTC. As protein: CASSRPGTGVSEQYF.

CDR3 sequence (DNA): TGTGCCGGAACCCCGGGACAGGGGAATCAGCCCCAGCATTTT. Encoded protein: CAGTPGQGNQPQHF. The chain employs TRBV6-1 and TRBJ1-5, with TRBD1 matching over 10 bases. CDR1 MNHNS and CDR2 SASEGT come from the germline V gene. V shed 11 bases and J 4 bases; nucleotides not matched to a gene: 8. The length of the CDR3 is 14 residues.

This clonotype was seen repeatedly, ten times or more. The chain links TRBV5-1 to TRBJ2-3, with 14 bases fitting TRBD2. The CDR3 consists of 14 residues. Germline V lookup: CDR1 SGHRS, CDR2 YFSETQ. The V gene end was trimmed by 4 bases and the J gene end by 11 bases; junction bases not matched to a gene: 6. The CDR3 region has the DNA TGCGCCAGCAGCACTGGGACTAGCGGGGGCCAGCAGTATTTT. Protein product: CASSTGTSGGQQYF.